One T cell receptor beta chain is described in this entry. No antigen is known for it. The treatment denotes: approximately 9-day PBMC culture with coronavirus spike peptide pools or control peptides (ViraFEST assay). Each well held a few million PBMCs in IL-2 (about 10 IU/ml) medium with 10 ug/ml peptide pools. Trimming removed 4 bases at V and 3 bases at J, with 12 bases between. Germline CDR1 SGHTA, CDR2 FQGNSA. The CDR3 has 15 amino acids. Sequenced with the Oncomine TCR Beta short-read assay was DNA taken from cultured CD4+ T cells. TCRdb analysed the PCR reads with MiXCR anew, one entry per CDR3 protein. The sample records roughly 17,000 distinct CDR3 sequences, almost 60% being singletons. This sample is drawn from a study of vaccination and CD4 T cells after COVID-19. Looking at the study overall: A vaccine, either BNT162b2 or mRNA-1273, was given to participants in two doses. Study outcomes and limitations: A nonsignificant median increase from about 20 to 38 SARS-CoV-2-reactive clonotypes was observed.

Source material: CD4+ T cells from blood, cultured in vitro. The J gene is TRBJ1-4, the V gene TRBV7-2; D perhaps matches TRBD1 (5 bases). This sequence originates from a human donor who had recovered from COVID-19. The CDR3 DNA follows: TGTGCCAGCAGCTGGGGACCCCGAGCTAATGAAAAACTGTTTTTT. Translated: CASSWGPRANEKLFF. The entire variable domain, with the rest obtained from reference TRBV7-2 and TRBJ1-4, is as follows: GAGVSQSPSNKVTEKGKDVELRCDPISGHTALYWYRQSLGQGLEFLIYFQGNSAPDKSGLPSDRFSAERTGGSVSTLTIQRTQQEDSAVYLCASSWGPRANEKLFFGSGTQLSVL.